The rows below give T cell receptor beta chains drawn from one sample of a study of neurological immune-mediated disorders. TCRdb processed the 5' RACE reads anew with MiXCR; each CDR3 protein has one entry. Here the sample spans roughly 80,000 distinct CDR3 sequences, approximately 17% being singletons. Sequencing used PBMCs. All receptors come from a woman aged 40 to 50 in good health. Both conserved end residues are part of each CDR3.

>TRBJ2-1|TRBV9
CASSVAGVDGEQFF
>TRBJ1-5|TRBV28
CASSRKRISNQPQHF
>TRBJ1-5|TRBV5-1
CASSSGDGQPQHF
>TRBJ2-1|TRBV10-3
CAISPQRRSSYNEQFF
>TRBJ2-3|TRBV27
CASSSGTTTDTQYF
>TRBJ1-2|TRBV20-1
CSARVAGGHGYTF
>TRBJ1-5|TRBV20-1
CSAIEQGSASNQPQHF
>TRBJ1-2|TRBV2
CASSDFRRQGAGYGYTF
>TRBJ1-1|TRBV4-2
CASSQGTGTAAEAFF
>TRBJ2-1|TRBV7-2
CASSRTSGVNEQFF
>TRBJ2-5|TRBV7-2
CASSLGHRDTETQYF
>TRBJ2-1|TRBV7-2
CASSISGGSGNEQFF
>TRBJ1-5|TRBV20-1
CSARGSQAKGGAQHF
>TRBJ1-1|TRBV3-1
CASSQLGDSGTEAFF
>TRBJ1-2|TRBV6-5
CASSYQVGAGGGYTF
>TRBJ1-3|TRBV28
CASSSADSVSGNTIYF
>TRBJ1-1|TRBV12-3/TRBV12-4
CASSLAVWPNTEAFF
>TRBJ2-1|TRBV7-3
CASSLQGDNNEQFF
>TRBJ1-4|TRBV5-5
CASSFRARGMANEKLFF
>TRBJ2-3|TRBV20-1
CSASLGTSTSTDTQYF
>TRBJ2-1|TRBV15
CATSRARGSSSYNEQFF
>TRBJ2-1|TRBV20-1
CSASGQGANEQFF
>TRBJ1-2|TRBV27
CASKGLYGYTF
>TRBJ2-2|TRBV21-1
CASSETGADTGELFF
>TRBJ1-1|TRBV5-1
CASSLAPPMNTEAFF
>TRBJ2-1|TRBV12-3/TRBV12-4
CGSSKRHHSYNEQFF
>TRBJ1-2|TRBV5-1
CASSRLAGEHYGYTF
>TRBJ1-2|TRBV5-1
CASTSGDSSDGYTF